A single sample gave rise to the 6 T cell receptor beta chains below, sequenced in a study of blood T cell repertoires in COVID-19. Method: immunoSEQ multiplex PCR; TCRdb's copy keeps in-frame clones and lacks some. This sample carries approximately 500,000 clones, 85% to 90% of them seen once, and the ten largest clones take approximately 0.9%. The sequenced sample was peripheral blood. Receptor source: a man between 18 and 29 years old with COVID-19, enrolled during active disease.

The CDR3 DNA reads TGTGCCAGCAGCCCTCTTAATTCACCCCTCCACTTT. Translating it yields CASSPLNSPLHF. The V and J genes are TRBV28 and TRBJ1-6; D remains ambiguous. CDR1 and CDR2 (germline): MDHEN, SYDVKM. CDR3 size: 12 residues. The V and J ends lost 6 bases and 6 bases respectively, with 6 bases between them.

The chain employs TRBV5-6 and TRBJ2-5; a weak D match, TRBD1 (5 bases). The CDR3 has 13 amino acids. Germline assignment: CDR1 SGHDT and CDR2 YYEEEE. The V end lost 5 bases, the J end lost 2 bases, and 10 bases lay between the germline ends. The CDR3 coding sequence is TGTGCCAGCAGTCGACAGTTGCAAGAGACCCAGTACTTC. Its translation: CASSRQLQETQYF.

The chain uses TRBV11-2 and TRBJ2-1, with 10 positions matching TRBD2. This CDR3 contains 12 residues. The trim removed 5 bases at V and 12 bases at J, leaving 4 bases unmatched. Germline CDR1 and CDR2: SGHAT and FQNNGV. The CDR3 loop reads CASSPTSGVQFF. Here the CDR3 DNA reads TGTGCCAGCAGCCCAACTAGCGGGGTGCAGTTCTTC.

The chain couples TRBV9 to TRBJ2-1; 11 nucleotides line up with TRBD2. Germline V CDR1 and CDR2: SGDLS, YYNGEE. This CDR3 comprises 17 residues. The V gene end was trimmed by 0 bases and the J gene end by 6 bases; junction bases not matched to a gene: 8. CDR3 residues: CASSVAPIAGGSNEQFF. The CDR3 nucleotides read TGTGCCAGCAGCGTAGCCCCCATAGCGGGAGGGTCCAATGAGCAGTTCTTC.

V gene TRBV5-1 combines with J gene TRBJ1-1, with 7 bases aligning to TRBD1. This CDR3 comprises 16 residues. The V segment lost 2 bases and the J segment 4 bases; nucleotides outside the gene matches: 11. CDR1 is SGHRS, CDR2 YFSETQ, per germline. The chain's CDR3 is CASSLPMTGNPTEAFF. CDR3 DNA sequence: TGCGCCAGCAGCTTACCCATGACAGGGAACCCCACTGAAGCTTTCTTT.

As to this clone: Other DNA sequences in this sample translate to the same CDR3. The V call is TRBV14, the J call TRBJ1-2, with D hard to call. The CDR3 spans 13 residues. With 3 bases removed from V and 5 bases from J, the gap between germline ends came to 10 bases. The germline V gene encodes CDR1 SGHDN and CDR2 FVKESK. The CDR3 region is CASSHGQNYGYTF. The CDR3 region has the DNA TGTGCCAGCAGCCATGGGCAGAATTATGGCTACACCTTC.